The 23 T cell receptor beta chains given below trace back to one sample, sequenced in a study of blood T cell repertoires in COVID-19. The method was immunoSEQ multiplex PCR; TCRdb's version includes in-frame clones alone and lacks a portion of them. The sample contains 300,000 to 350,000 clones, 90% of which appear only once. The specimen sequenced was PBMCs or T cells enriched from blood (not recorded which). Every receptor here comes from a woman aged 18-29 years with acute COVID-19.

The chain links TRBV7-9 to TRBJ1-3; possible D gene TRBD1, 6 bases. This CDR3 comprises 15 residues. CDR1 and CDR2 (germline): SEHNR, FQNEAQ (reference sequence). With 5 bases removed from V and 0 bases from J, the gap between germline ends came to 11 bases. The CDR3 region is CASSAPDSSGNTIYF. Written as DNA, the CDR3 is TGTGCCAGCAGCGCCCCGGACAGCTCTGGAAACACCATATATTTT. Supplemented by reference TRBV7-9 and TRBJ1-3, the full variable domain reads DTGVSQNPRHKITKRGQNVTFRCDPISEHNRLYWYRQTLGQGPEFLTYFQNEAQLEKSRLLSDRFSAERPKGSFSTLEIQRTEQGDSAMYLCASSAPDSSGNTIYFGEGSWLTVV.

The chain recombines TRBV29-1 with TRBJ1-1; D ambiguous. The germline V gene encodes CDR1 SQVTM and CDR2 ANQGSEA. Trimming took off 6 bases at V and 4 bases at J, with 9 bases between the two ends. The CDR3 runs to 11 residues. The CDR3 loop reads CSVDEGTEAFF. The CDR3 bases are TGCAGCGTGGACGAGGGCACTGAAGCTTTCTTT.

The V gene is TRBV9, the J gene TRBJ1-6; D unresolved. Trimming left V 0 bases short and J 7 bases short, with 11 bases between. CDR3 length equals 15 residues. Germline CDR1 SGDLS, CDR2 YYNGEE. The chain's CDR3 is CASSVGGPLNSPLHF. Here the CDR3 DNA reads TGTGCCAGCAGCGTAGGAGGCCCACTAAATTCACCCCTCCACTTT.

The chain links TRBV28 to TRBJ2-3; D perhaps matches TRBD1 (5 bases). Germline values: CDR1 MDHEN, CDR2 SYDVKM. The CDR3 consists of 16 residues. The V end was cut by 1 base, the J end by 2 bases, with 13 bases between. The CDR3: CASSLFAGWDTDTQYF. In DNA form, the CDR3 reads TGTGCCAGCAGTTTATTCGCAGGGTGGGACACAGATACGCAGTATTTT.

The chain links TRBV5-6 to TRBJ2-1, with 8 positions matching TRBD1. Germline CDR1 is SGHDT and CDR2 is YYEEEE. J gave up 7 bases and V 3 bases, and 9 bases lay outside the gene matches. The CDR3 is 15 residues long. The CDR3 protein is CASSWVGRGLNEQFF. The CDR3 DNA sequence: TGTGCCAGCAGCTGGGTGGGCAGGGGGCTGAATGAGCAGTTCTTC.

The chain joins TRBV28 to TRBJ1-1, with 7 bases matching TRBD1. V gave up 2 bases and J gave up 8 bases; unmatched junction bases: 5. This CDR3 contains 13 residues. Germline values: CDR1 MDHEN, CDR2 SYDVKM. The CDR3 coding sequence is TGTGCCAGCAGTTTAATCCCAGGGGGGGAAGCTTTCTTT. This gives the protein CASSLIPGGEAFF.

V gene TRBV28 combines with J gene TRBJ1-1; 7 nucleotides line up with TRBD1. CDR1 and CDR2 from the germline V gene are MDHEN and SYDVKM. V trimming: 7 bases; J trimming: 4 bases; junction bases outside the gene matches: 9. This CDR3 is 14 amino acids long. In nucleotides, the CDR3 is TGTGCCAGCACACTGACAGGGAAGACCACTGAAGCTTTCTTT. It translates to CASTLTGKTTEAFF.

This clone was seen a single time. This rearrangement joins TRBV11-2 to TRBJ1-1; 11 bases are a match to TRBD1. With V trimmed by 6 bases and J by 5 bases, 8 bases remained unmatched. Germline loops: CDR1 SGHAT, CDR2 FQNNGV. The CDR3 has 15 residues. The CDR3 protein is CASSWDRGLSTEAFF. Written as DNA, the CDR3 is TGTGCCAGCAGTTGGGACAGGGGGTTGTCGACTGAAGCTTTCTTT.

This sequence joins TRBV28 and TRBJ1-6; D remains ambiguous. V lost 5 bases and J lost 3, with 5 bases in between. Germline-derived CDR1 and CDR2 are MDHEN and SYDVKM. This CDR3 spans 13 amino acids. Here the CDR3 reads CASSPGYNSPLHF. The CDR3 DNA reads TGTGCCAGCAGTCCAGGCTATAATTCACCCCTCCACTTT.

This chain links TRBV2 with TRBJ2-3, with 14 bases that match TRBD2. V shed 5 bases and J 2 bases; nucleotides not matched to a gene: 15. The CDR3 length is 20 residues. Germline CDR1 is SNHLY and CDR2 is FYNNEI. The CDR3 loop reads CASSSDGGLAGDDLTDTQYF. The CDR3 DNA is TGTGCCAGCAGTTCAGACGGGGGACTAGCGGGAGACGACCTCACAGATACGCAGTATTTT.

The CDR3 DNA sequence: TGTGCCAGCAGTTTAATTACAGGGCACTTCTCTGGGGCCAACGTCCTGACTTTC. Amino acid sequence: CASSLITGHFSGANVLTF. V gene TRBV27 combines with J gene TRBJ2-6; weak D call: TRBD1 (6 bases). The V gene lost 2 bases and the J gene lost 0 bases, with 14 bases spanning the gap. The germline V gene encodes CDR1 MNHEY and CDR2 SMNVEV (reference sequence). The CDR3 runs 18 residues.

The chain recombines TRBV29-1 with TRBJ1-3; unclear D gene. CDR1 is SQVTM, CDR2 ANQGSEA, per germline. The ends were cut back, 2 bases at V and 4 bases at J, with 6 bases in the middle. The CDR3 is made up of 12 amino acids. The CDR3 DNA reads TGCAGCGTTGAAAAAACAGGAAACACCATATATTTT. Protein: CSVEKTGNTIYF.

The chain couples TRBV30 to TRBJ1-2; D gene unclear. V was trimmed by 5 bases and J by 4 bases, leaving 5 bases between them. Looked up from germline, CDR1 is GTSNPN and CDR2 is SVGIG (reference sequence). The CDR3 is made up of 10 amino acids. The CDR3 region is CAWESYGYTF. In DNA form, the CDR3 reads TGTGCCTGGGAGAGCTATGGCTACACCTTC.

The J gene is TRBJ2-5, the V gene TRBV19; TRBD2 is a possible D gene (6 bases). This CDR3 is built from 14 residues. Germline CDR1 and CDR2: LNHDA and SQIVND (reference sequence). V was clipped by 4 bases and J by 5 bases, with 14 bases between them. The chain's CDR3 is CASSTSGVQETQYF. CDR3 nucleotides: TGTGCCAGTAGTACCTCGGGAGTTCAGGAGACCCAGTACTTC.

The chain couples TRBV7-2 to TRBJ1-2; TRBD1 matches at 11 bases. The CDR3 is 14 amino acids. The germline V gene encodes CDR1 SGHTA and CDR2 FQGNSA. With 6 bases clipped from V and 6 bases from J, the junction kept 6 bases outside the gene matches. CDR3 sequence (DNA): TGTGCCAGCAGGTTCGGACAGGGGGCCAATGGCTACACCTTC. Amino acid sequence: CASRFGQGANGYTF.

V is TRBV27 and J is TRBJ1-5, with D uncertain. The CDR3 is made up of 15 amino acids. V lost 6 bases and J 3 bases, leaving 15 bases between the germline ends. CDR1 and CDR2 (germline): MNHEY, SMNVEV (reference sequence). In DNA, the CDR3 is TGTGCCAGCAGCCCTATTTATAGTTTCAATCAGCCCCAGCATTTT. This gives the protein CASSPIYSFNQPQHF.

V is TRBV28 and J is TRBJ1-1; perhaps TRBD1 as D (6 bases). There are 16 residues in the CDR3. Germline-derived CDR1 and CDR2 are MDHEN and SYDVKM. Trimming took off 5 bases at V and 1 base at J, with 17 bases between the two ends. The CDR3 DNA reads as TGTGCCAGCAGTCCCGGGGGGCTGCGGTCGAACACTGAAGCTTTCTTT. Translation: CASSPGGLRSNTEAFF.

V and J are TRBV11-2 and TRBJ2-7, with TRBD1 identical over 8 bases. CDR3 length: 14 residues. Trimming at V came to 5 bases and at J to 4 bases, leaving 7 bases not matched to a gene. The germline gives CDR1 SGHAT, CDR2 FQNNGV. The CDR3 region is CASSQDRAGYEQYF. CDR3 DNA sequence: TGTGCCAGCAGCCAGGACAGGGCAGGGTACGAGCAGTACTTC. The complete variable domain, with remaining parts taken from reference TRBV11-2 and TRBJ2-7, reads EAGVAQSPRYKIIEKRQSVAFWCNPISGHATLYWYQQILGQGPKLLIQFQNNGVVDDSQLPKDRFSAERLKGVDSTLKIQPAKLEDSAVYLCASSQDRAGYEQYFGPGTRLTVT.

This chain uses TRBV7-9 with TRBJ1-3; the match to TRBD1 covers 9 bases. Germline V gene data show CDR1 as SEHNR and CDR2 as FQNEAQ (reference sequence). This CDR3 contains 18 residues. V lost 1 base and J lost 0; bases outside the gene matches: 7. The CDR3 sequence: CASSLGKDRGYSGNTIYF. Here the CDR3 DNA reads TGTGCCAGCAGCTTAGGGAAGGACAGGGGCTACTCTGGAAACACCATATATTTT.

V is TRBV28 and J is TRBJ1-5, with 7 bases matching TRBD1. V lost 2 bases to trimming and J lost 3 bases; unmatched junction nucleotides: 7. Per germline, CDR1 MDHEN and CDR2 SYDVKM. The CDR3 extends over 16 amino acids. The CDR3 sequence: CASSLPLGQANQPQHF. The CDR3 nucleotides read TGTGCCAGCAGTTTACCCCTTGGACAGGCCAATCAGCCCCAGCATTTT.

This clone appeared once. J is TRBJ1-1 and V is TRBV2; 7 bases align to TRBD1. The J segment lost 4 bases and the V segment lost 3 bases, leaving 8 bases of the junction unmatched. This CDR3 contains 15 residues. CDR1 is SNHLY and CDR2 is FYNNEI in the germline V gene. The CDR3 here is CASSDPTGTGTEAFF. The DNA for the CDR3 is TGTGCCAGCAGTGACCCGACAGGGACGGGCACTGAAGCTTTCTTT.

The CDR3 nucleotides are TGCGCCAGCACGATAGCGGGAGCGACTACCTACAATGAGCAGTTCTTC. This codes for CASTIAGATTYNEQFF. The rearrangement links TRBV5-1 to TRBJ2-1; 9 nucleotides agree with TRBD2. CDR3 size: 16 residues. The germline V gene encodes CDR1 SGHRS and CDR2 YFSETQ. V lost 6 bases to trimming and J lost 2 bases; unmatched junction nucleotides: 9. The full variable domain, rest sourced from reference TRBV5-1 and TRBJ2-1, is KAGVTQTPRYLIKTRGQQVTLSCSPISGHRSVSWYQQTPGQGLQFLFEYFSETQRNKGNFPGRFSGRQFSNSRSEMNVSTLELGDSALYLCASTIAGATTYNEQFFGPGTRLTVL.

The count of this clone is one. The chain has TRBV19 and TRBJ2-7; TRBD2 matches 12 bases. The CDR3 extends over 15 amino acids. J lost 6 bases, V lost 3 bases, and 6 bases had no gene match. Per the germline V gene, CDR1 is LNHDA and CDR2 is SQIVND (reference sequence). The CDR3: CASSIGLAGGGEQYF. The DNA for the CDR3 is TGTGCCAGTAGTATTGGGCTAGCGGGAGGGGGCGAGCAGTACTTC.